Below, 9 T cell receptor beta chains from the same sample are listed, as sequenced in a study of response to subunit inactivated influenza vaccine. TCRdb re-called the RT-PCR reads through MiXCR, storing one row per CDR3 protein. The sample includes 860,000 or so distinct CDR3 sequences, over 20% of them seen just once. This material consisted of PBMCs from blood, taken about 5 days after vaccination. The receptors originated from a man in his fifties or sixties who received an inactivated influenza vaccine.

This clonotype occurred a few times. The chain couples TRBV5-1 to TRBJ1-4, with 7 positions matching TRBD1. The CDR3 loop spans 15 amino acids. The germline V gene encodes CDR1 SGHRS and CDR2 YFSETQ. V shed 6 bases, J shed 4 bases, and the junction held 9 bases outside the gene matches. The CDR3 DNA reads TGCGCCAGCATCAGGAACCAGGGGGTTAATGAAAAACTGTTTTTT. It yields the protein CASIRNQGVNEKLFF.

The chain has TRBV10-3 and TRBJ2-3, with 14 bases identical to TRBD2. The length of the CDR3 is 14 residues. Losses at the gene ends were 7 bases for V and 6 bases for J; bases not matched to a gene: 3. The germline gives CDR1 ENHRY, CDR2 SYGVKD. The CDR3, as DNA: TGTGCCATCACGACTAGCGGGGGGGCTGATACGCAGTATTTT. Translated, it gives CAITTSGGADTQYF.

This clonotype occurred a few times. The gene calls are TRBV4-3 and TRBJ1-1; 9 positions agree with TRBD1. Trimming removed 5 bases from V and 7 bases from J; junction bases left unmatched: 14. This CDR3 is built from 16 residues. Germline V CDR1 and CDR2: LGHNA, YSLEER. The CDR3 here is CASSDRGRSSSYEAFF. Here the CDR3 DNA reads TGCGCCAGCAGCGACAGGGGGAGGTCCTCAAGCTATGAAGCTTTCTTT.

This clonotype was detected only a few times. Germline is not matched at one junction end, which may reflect a read error. The V gene is TRBV3-1, the J gene TRBJ2-7; D is unclear. CDR1 is LGHDT and CDR2 is YNNKEL in the germline V gene (reference sequence). The CDR3 has 13 amino acids. The CDR3 sequence is CASSPRGMGTRHF. As DNA, the CDR3 is TGTGCCAGCAGCCCGAGAGGCATGGGAACACGACACTTC.

This clonotype was detected only a few times. CDR3 loop: CASSFSGVLYF. Here the CDR3 DNA reads TGTGCCAGCAGTTTTTCGGGAGTCCTGTACTTC. The rearrangement joins TRBV6-2 or TRBV6-3 to TRBJ2-5; a possible D gene is TRBD2 (6 bases). This CDR3 is 11 amino acids long. V was pared by 4 bases and J by 13 bases, with 13 bases between. The germline V gene has CDR1 MNHEY and CDR2 SVGEGT.

This clonotype has ten or more counts. V gene TRBV28 combines with J gene TRBJ2-5; 12 nucleotides align to TRBD1. The CDR3 is 18 amino acids. The junction had 11 bases not matched to a gene; V was cut back by 5 bases and J by 1 base. CDR1 and CDR2 (germline): MDHEN, SYDVKM. The CDR3 loop reads CASSRRDRGRRLQETQYF. CDR3 bases: TGTGCCAGCAGTCGCCGGGACAGGGGGCGCCGCCTCCAAGAGACCCAGTACTTC.

This clonotype was picked up one time. In DNA form, the CDR3 reads TGTGCCAGCAGCATACAGGCCTTCAACGTCCTGACTTTC. Its translation: CASSIQAFNVLTF. The chain recombines TRBV4-2 with TRBJ2-6, with a possible D match to TRBD1 (5 bases). V lost 5 bases, J lost 9 bases, and 11 bases lay in between. Looked up from germline, CDR1 is LGHNA and CDR2 is YNFKEQ. The CDR3 is 13 residues long.

This clonotype was counted between two and nine times. The chain uses TRBV20-1 and TRBJ1-2; a weak D match, TRBD1 (5 bases). The V and J ends lost 3 bases and 2 bases respectively, with 13 bases between them. Per germline, CDR1 DFQATT and CDR2 SNEGSKA (reference sequence). The CDR3 has 14 amino acids. CDR3 bases: TGCAGTGCTAGCCCGAGACAGACCAACTATGGCTACACCTTC. Amino acid sequence: CSASPRQTNYGYTF.

The chain joins TRBV12-3 or TRBV12-4 to TRBJ1-3; D is uncertain. This CDR3 has 14 residues. V dropped 3 bases and J dropped 4 bases, with 10 bases sitting between them. The CDR3 sequence: CASSLEIRGNTIYF. The CDR3 coding sequence is TGTGCCAGCAGTTTGGAGATAAGGGGAAACACCATATATTTT.